This T cell receptor (beta chain) came from a study of blood T cell repertoires in COVID-19. About the research overall: The cDNA or gDNA used as material had been derived from T cells, B-cell-depleted T cells, or PBMCs.

Looked up from germline, CDR1 is LGHDT and CDR2 is YNNKEL (reference sequence). This CDR3 comprises 15 residues. The V gene lost 5 bases and the J gene lost 8 bases, with 18 bases spanning the gap. The table came from immunoSEQ multiplex PCR; TCRdb's copy has only in-frame clones and leaves some out. The sample includes about 270,000 clones, approximately 85% of them seen just once. This chain connects TRBV3-1 (or the pseudogene TRBV3-2) to TRBJ1-4; a possible D gene is TRBD1 (5 bases). This clonotype was obtained from a woman aged 30 to 39 who had recovered from COVID-19. The sequencing input was PBMCs or T cells enriched from blood (not recorded which). The CDR3 spells CASSFRWGVNEKLFF. The CDR3, as DNA: TGTGCCAGCAGCTTCCGGTGGGGGGTTAACGAAAAACTGTTTTTT.